The 5 T cell receptor beta chains given below trace back to one sample, sequenced in a study of cytomegalovirus exposure and HLA in healthy donors. Amplification used 60 Vbeta primers and 13 Jbeta primers. TCRdb's copy holds only in-frame clones and misses some; the assay was immunoSEQ multiplex PCR. The table includes approximately 180,000 clones, around 87% detected once. Sequencing used PBMCs. These receptors were collected from a woman under 30 in good health and CMV-seronegative.

This rearrangement joins TRBV21-1 to TRBJ1-1. TRBV21-1 is listed as a pseudogene. The CDR3 runs 19 residues. The CDR3 reads CASSQTGRGVIASNTEAFF. The CDR3, as DNA: TGTGCCAGCAGCCAAACCGGGAGGGGAGTGATAGCATCGAACACTGAAGCTTTCTTT.

Only one count was recorded for this clone. The gene calls are TRBV18 and TRBJ1-1; no firm D call. In germline, CDR1 is KGHSH, CDR2 LQKENI. V shed 3 bases and J shed 0 bases, with 11 bases lying between them. The CDR3 loop spans 15 amino acids. The CDR3 coding sequence is TGTGCCAGCTCACCCTCGGGGAGGGTGAACACTGAAGCTTTCTTT. This codes for CASSPSGRVNTEAFF.

The chain links TRBV10-2 to TRBJ2-7; D might be TRBD2 (5 bases). Germline-derived CDR1 and CDR2 are WSHSY and SAAADI. The CDR3 sequence is 13 residues long. Between the trimmed V and J ends, which lost 5 bases and 0 bases, there was a span of 8 bases. As DNA, the CDR3 is TGCGCCAGCAGTTTAGGGAGCTCCTACGAGCAGTACTTC. Protein sequence: CASSLGSSYEQYF.

This sequence joins TRBV11-2 and TRBJ1-1, with D tentatively TRBD1 (5 bases). V shed 6 bases and J shed 4 bases, with 12 bases lying between them. Germline CDR1 is SGHAT and CDR2 is FQNNGV. The CDR3 length is 13 residues. The CDR3 loop reads CASRLAGATEAFF. The CDR3 nucleotides read TGTGCCAGCAGGTTGGCTGGGGCCACTGAAGCTTTCTTT.

The chain couples TRBV6-5 to TRBJ2-3; TRBD2 aligns across 10 bases. CDR1 MNHEY and CDR2 SVGAGI come from the germline V gene. The ends lost 7 bases at V and 4 bases at J; junction bases unmatched: 2. The CDR3 runs to 13 residues. The CDR3: CASKRGGADTQYF. CDR3 coding DNA: TGTGCCAGCAAGCGGGGGGGCGCAGATACGCAGTATTTT.